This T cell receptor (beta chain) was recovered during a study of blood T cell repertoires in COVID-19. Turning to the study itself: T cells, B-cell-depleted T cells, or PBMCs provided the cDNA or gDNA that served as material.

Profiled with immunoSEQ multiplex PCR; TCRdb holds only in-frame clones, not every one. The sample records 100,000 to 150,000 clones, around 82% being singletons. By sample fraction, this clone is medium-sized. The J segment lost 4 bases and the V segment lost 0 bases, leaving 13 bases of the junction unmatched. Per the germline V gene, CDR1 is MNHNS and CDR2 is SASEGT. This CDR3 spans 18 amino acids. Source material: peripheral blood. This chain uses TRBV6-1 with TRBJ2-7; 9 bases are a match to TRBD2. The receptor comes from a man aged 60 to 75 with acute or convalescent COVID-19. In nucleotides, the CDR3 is TGTGCCAGCAGTGAAGCTATCTGGAACGCGGGAGGGCGGTACGAGCAGTACTTC. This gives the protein CASSEAIWNAGGRYEQYF.